Included here is one T cell receptor beta chain sequence, with context. No antigen is known for it. Trimming left V 1 base short and J 0 bases short, with 13 bases between. The CDR3 is 17 residues long. Per germline, CDR1 SGHTA and CDR2 FQGNSA. This entry is derived from a study of a mutant IDH1 vaccine in newly diagnosed glioma. Study summary: Patients in the study were vaccinated eight times, receiving shots in weeks 1, 3, 5, 7, 11, 15, 19 and 23. The study started vaccination 4-6 weeks after radiotherapy alone, or with temozolomide cycles. Most patients had radiochemotherapy with temozolomide before enrollment; others had one alone.

Libraries were prepared by immunoSEQ multiplex PCR; TCRdb keeps only in-frame clonotypes and omits some of them. Of about 56,000 clones listed, around 87% are singletons. Regarding time point: week 23, last vaccination. The investigators gave 300 ug of mutant IDH1 20-mer peptide in each vaccine dose, together with topical imiquimod. Each astrocytoma in the donors was new, WHO grade 3 or 4, IDH1-mutant and ATRX-lost. The chain links TRBV7-2 to TRBJ1-5; no definite D call. The source material was PBMCs, sampled from a glioma patient whose treatment included an IDH1 peptide vaccine. The clonotype originates from a man in his forties with glioma. The CDR3 DNA sequence: TGTGCCAGCAGCTTAGGAGCCGGGGTCAATAGCAATCAGCCCCAGCATTTT. Amino acid sequence: CASSLGAGVNSNQPQHF.